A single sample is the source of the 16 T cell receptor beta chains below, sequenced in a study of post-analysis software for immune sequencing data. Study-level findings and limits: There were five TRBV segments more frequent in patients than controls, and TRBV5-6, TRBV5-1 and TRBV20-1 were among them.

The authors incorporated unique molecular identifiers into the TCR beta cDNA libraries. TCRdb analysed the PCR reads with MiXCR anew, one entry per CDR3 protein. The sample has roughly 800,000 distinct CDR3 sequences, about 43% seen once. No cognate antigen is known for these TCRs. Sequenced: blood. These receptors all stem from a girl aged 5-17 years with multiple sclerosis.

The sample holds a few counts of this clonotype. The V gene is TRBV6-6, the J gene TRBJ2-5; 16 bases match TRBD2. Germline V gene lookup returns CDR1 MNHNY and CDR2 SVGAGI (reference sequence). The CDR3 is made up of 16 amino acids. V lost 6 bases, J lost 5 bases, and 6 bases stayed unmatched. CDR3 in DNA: TGTGCCAGCAGCCCCTTGGGACTAGCGGGAGGGGAGACCCAGTACTTC. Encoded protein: CASSPLGLAGGETQYF.

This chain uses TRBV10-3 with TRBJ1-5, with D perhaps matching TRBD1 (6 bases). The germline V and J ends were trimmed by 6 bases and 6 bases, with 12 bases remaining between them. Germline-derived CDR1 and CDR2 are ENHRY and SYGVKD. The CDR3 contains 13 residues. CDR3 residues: CAISNREAQPQHF. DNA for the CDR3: TGTGCCATCAGCAACAGGGAGGCTCAGCCCCAGCATTTT.

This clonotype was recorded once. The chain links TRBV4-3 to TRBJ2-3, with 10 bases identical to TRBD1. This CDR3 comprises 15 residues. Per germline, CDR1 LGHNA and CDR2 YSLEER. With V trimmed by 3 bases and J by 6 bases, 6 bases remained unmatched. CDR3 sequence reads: CASSQRGGQGDTQYF. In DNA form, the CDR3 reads TGCGCCAGCAGCCAGAGAGGGGGACAGGGGGATACGCAGTATTTT.

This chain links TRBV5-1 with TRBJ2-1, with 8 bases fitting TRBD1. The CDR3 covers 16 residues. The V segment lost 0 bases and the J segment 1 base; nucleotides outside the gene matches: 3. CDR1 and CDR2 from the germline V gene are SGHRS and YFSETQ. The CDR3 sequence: CASSLDRTGSYNEQFF. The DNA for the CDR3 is TGCGCCAGCAGCTTGGACCGGACAGGGTCCTACAATGAGCAGTTCTTC.

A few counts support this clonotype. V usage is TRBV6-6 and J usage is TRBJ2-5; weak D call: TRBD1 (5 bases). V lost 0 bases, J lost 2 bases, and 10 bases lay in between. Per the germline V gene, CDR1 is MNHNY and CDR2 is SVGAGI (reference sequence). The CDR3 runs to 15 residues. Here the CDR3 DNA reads TGTGCCAGCAGTTACTCAGTGGGGCTGCAAGAGACCCAGTACTTC. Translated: CASSYSVGLQETQYF.

The DNA for the CDR3 is TGTGCCAGCAATACCGCCGGCAGGGGGCATGGCTACACCTTC. This codes for CASNTAGRGHGYTF. The chain carries TRBV12-3 or TRBV12-4 and TRBJ1-2, with 8 bases identical to TRBD1. This CDR3 has 14 residues. V lost 7 bases, J lost 6 bases, and 10 bases stayed unmatched.

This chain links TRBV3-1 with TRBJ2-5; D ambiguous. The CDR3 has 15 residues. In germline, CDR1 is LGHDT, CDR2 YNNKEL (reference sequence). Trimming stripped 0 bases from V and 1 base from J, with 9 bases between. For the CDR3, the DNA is TGTGCCAGCAGCCAAGAGTTATCCATCCAAGAGACCCAGTACTTC. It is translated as CASSQELSIQETQYF.

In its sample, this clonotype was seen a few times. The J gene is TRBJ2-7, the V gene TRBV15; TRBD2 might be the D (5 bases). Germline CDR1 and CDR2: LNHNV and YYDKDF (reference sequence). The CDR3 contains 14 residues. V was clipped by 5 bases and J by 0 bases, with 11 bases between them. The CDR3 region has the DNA TGTGCCACCAGCCCGTCTAGCCACTCCTACGAGCAGTACTTC. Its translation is CATSPSSHSYEQYF. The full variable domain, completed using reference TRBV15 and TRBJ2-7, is DAMVIQNPRYQVTQFGKPVTLSCSQTLNHNVMYWYQQKSSQAPKLLFHYYDKDFNNEADTPDNFQSRRPNTSFCFLDIRSPGLGDTAMYLCATSPSSHSYEQYFGPGTRLTVT.

In DNA, the CDR3 is TGTGCCAGCAGCGTCAGGGGTAGCGGCTACACCTTC. This sequence encodes CASSVRGSGYTF. This chain uses TRBV9 with TRBJ1-2; D is perhaps TRBD1 (6 bases). With 2 bases removed from V and 8 bases from J, the gap between germline ends came to 10 bases. Germline values: CDR1 SGDLS, CDR2 YYNGEE. The CDR3 consists of 12 residues.

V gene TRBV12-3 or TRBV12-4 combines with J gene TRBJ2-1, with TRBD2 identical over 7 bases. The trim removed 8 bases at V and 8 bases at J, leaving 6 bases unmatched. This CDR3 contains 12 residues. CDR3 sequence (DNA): TGTGCCAGCTACGGCGGGAGACATGAGCAGTTCTTC. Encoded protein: CASYGGRHEQFF.

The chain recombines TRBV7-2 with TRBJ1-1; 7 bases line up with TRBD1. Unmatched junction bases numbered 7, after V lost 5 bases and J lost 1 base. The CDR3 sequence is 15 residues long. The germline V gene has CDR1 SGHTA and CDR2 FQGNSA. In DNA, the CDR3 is TGTGCCAGCAGCGGGCCAGGGGGTTCGAACACTGAAGCTTTCTTT. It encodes CASSGPGGSNTEAFF.

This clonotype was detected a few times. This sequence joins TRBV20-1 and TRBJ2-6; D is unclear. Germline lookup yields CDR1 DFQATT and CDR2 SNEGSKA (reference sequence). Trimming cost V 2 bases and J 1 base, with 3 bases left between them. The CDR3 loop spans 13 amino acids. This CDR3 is CSARSSGANVLTF. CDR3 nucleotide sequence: TGCAGTGCTAGATCGTCTGGGGCCAACGTCCTGACTTTC.

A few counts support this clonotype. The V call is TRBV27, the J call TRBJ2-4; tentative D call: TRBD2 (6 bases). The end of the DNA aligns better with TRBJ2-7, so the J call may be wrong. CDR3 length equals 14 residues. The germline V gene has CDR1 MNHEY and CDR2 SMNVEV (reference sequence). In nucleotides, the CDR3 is TGTGCCAGCAGCTTTCAGAGTGGGGGGAGCGAGCAGTACTTC. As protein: CASSFQSGGSEQYF.

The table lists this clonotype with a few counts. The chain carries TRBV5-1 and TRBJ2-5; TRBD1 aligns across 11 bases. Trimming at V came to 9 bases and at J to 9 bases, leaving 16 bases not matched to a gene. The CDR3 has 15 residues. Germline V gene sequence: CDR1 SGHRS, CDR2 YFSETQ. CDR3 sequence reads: CATRTGGQEQVAQYF. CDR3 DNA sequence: TGCGCCACCAGGACAGGGGGCCAGGAACAAGTGGCCCAGTACTTC.

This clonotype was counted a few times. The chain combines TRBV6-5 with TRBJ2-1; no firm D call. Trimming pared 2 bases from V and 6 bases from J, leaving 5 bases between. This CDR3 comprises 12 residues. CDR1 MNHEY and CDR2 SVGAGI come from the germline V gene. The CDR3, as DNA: TGTGCCAGCAGTTACCGGGCCAATGAGCAGTTCTTC. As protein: CASSYRANEQFF.

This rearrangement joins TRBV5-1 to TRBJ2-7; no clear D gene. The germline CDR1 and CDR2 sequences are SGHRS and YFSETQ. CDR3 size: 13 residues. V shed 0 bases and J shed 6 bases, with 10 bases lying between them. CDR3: CASSLDPGREQYF. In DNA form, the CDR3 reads TGCGCCAGCAGCTTGGATCCGGGCCGCGAGCAGTACTTC.